This is a list of T cell receptor beta chains from one sample in a study of shared clonotypes between healthy human individuals. Repertoires were generated with immunoSEQ multiplex PCR, while TCRdb's copy carries only in-frame clones and drops some. The table includes about 600,000 clones, roughly 98% detected once. The sample was naive CD8+ T cells sorted from blood. The origin of the receptors is a man under 40 in good health. CDR3s include the opening cysteine and the closing phenylalanine or tryptophan. The order of the fields is D gene, J gene, V gene, clone size, CDR3 protein, CDR3 DNA. A D gene is named only where the DNA matches it firmly. Not every row has a clone size; where given, it reads once, few, many or a size class.

.,TRBJ2-7,TRBV30,.,CAWTPDGLTYEQYF,TGTGCCTGGACTCCTGACGGACTTACCTACGAGCAGTACTTC
.,TRBJ2-7,TRBV27,.,CASSLGRNYEQYF,TGTGCCAGCAGTTTAGGTCGGAACTACGAGCAGTACTTC
.,TRBJ2-5,TRBV4-2,once,CASSPQPYSGNQETQYF,TGTGCCAGCAGCCCCCAACCATATAGCGGAAACCAAGAGACCCAGTACTTC
TRBD1,TRBJ1-1,TRBV7-6,once,CASSLPPYGQGTEAFF,TGTGCCAGCAGCTTACCACCCTATGGACAGGGCACTGAAGCTTTCTTT
TRBD1,TRBJ2-5,TRBV29-1,.,CSAWTGTGQETQYF,TGCAGCGCCTGGACCGGGACAGGCCAAGAGACCCAGTACTTC
.,TRBJ2-7,TRBV7-9,.,CASTSRGSYEQYF,TGTGCCAGCACGTCCAGGGGCTCCTACGAGCAGTACTTC
.,TRBJ2-1,TRBV29-1,.,CSVEDLGVSSYNEQFF,TGCAGCGTTGAAGATTTAGGGGTGAGCTCCTACAATGAGCAGTTCTTC
.,TRBJ1-1,TRBV19,once,CASSIVLGLQGMSDTEAFF,TGTGCCAGTAGTATAGTTTTGGGGCTTCAGGGGATGTCAGACACTGAAGCTTTCTTT
.,TRBJ2-1,TRBV7-6,.,CASSYSDGNEQFF,TGTGCCAGCAGCTACTCAGACGGCAATGAGCAGTTCTTC
.,TRBJ2-3,TRBV6-4,.,CASRSPQEGCPPDTQYF,TGTGCCAGCAGGAGTCCCCAAGAGGGCTGCCCCCCAGATACGCAGTATTTT
.,TRBJ2-7,TRBV7-9,.,CASSTGGGYEQYF,TGTGCCAGCAGCACCGGAGGAGGTTACGAGCAGTACTTC
.,TRBJ2-1,TRBV27,.,CASSRVSSYNEQFF,TGTGCCAGCAGTCGGGTTAGCTCCTACAATGAGCAGTTCTTC
.,TRBJ2-7,TRBV27,.,CASSLGVRPYEQYF,TGTGCCAGCAGTTTGGGGGTACGTCCCTACGAGCAGTACTTC
TRBD2,TRBJ2-1,TRBV29-1,.,CSVEGSGRGGYEQFF,TGCAGCGTTGAAGGTAGCGGGAGAGGGGGCTATGAGCAGTTCTTC
TRBD2,TRBJ2-1,TRBV10-1,.,CASSGGGEPGPGQFF,TGCGCCAGCAGTGGTGGGGGGGAGCCTGGGCCGGGGCAGTTCTTC
.,TRBJ2-3,TRBV30,.,CAWSEDTDTQYF,TGTGCCTGGAGCGAGGATACAGATACGCAGTATTTT
.,TRBJ1-4,TRBV27,.,CASKRGLNEKLFF,TGTGCCAGCAAGCGTGGGCTTAATGAAAAACTGTTTTTT
.,TRBJ1-1,TRBV18,few,CASSPTGQNTEAFF,TGTGCCAGCTCACCTACTGGACAGAACACTGAAGCTTTCTTT
TRBD1,TRBJ2-1,TRBV5-5,.,CASSLRLGDRAGSPYNEQFF,TGTGCCAGCAGCTTGAGGTTGGGGGACAGGGCCGGGAGCCCGTACAATGAGCAGTTCTTC
.,TRBJ2-7,TRBV5-4,.,CASSPTRSSYEQYF,TGTGCCAGCAGCCCGACCCGGAGCTCCTACGAGCAGTACTTC
TRBD2,TRBJ2-7,TRBV9,.,CASSPGTSGYEQYF,TGTGCCAGCAGCCCCGGGACTAGCGGCTACGAGCAGTACTTC
.,TRBJ2-1,TRBV7-9,.,CASRGGLSSYNEQFF,TGTGCCAGCAGGGGCGGGCTTAGCTCCTACAATGAGCAGTTCTTC
.,TRBJ1-1,TRBV10-3,.,CATAGGDWGEAFF,TGTGCCACAGCAGGTGGGGATTGGGGTGAAGCTTTCTTT
TRBD2,TRBJ2-7,TRBV2,.,CASRGWDGRLAGSPYEQYF,TGTGCCAGCAGGGGTTGGGACGGGAGGCTAGCGGGGTCCCCCTACGAGCAGTACTTC
.,TRBJ1-5,TRBV7-6,few,CASRYTRDPYSNQPQHF,TGTGCCAGCAGGTACACCCGGGACCCATATAGCAATCAGCCCCAGCATTTT
.,TRBJ2-2,TRBV4-1,once,CASSQVPTTGTGELFF,TGCGCCAGCAGCCAAGTTCCCACCACAGGCACCGGGGAGCTGTTTTTT
.,TRBJ2-1,TRBV4-1,.,CASSHKRENEQFF,TGCGCCAGCAGCCACAAGAGGGAGAATGAGCAGTTCTTC
TRBD2,TRBJ2-5,TRBV10-2,.,CASRLAEETQYF,TGCGCCAGCAGACTAGCGGAAGAGACCCAGTACTTC
.,TRBJ2-7,TRBV2,.,CASQWDGYTLGSGIYEQYF,TGTGCCAGCCAATGGGACGGCTACACCCTTGGGAGTGGGATCTACGAGCAGTACTTC
.,TRBJ2-7,TRBV20-1,once,CSAREGYEQYF,TGCAGTGCTAGAGAGGGGTACGAGCAGTACTTC
.,TRBJ2-1,TRBV5-5,.,CASSLDANYNEQFF,TGTGCCAGCAGCTTAGACGCGAACTACAATGAGCAGTTCTTC
.,TRBJ2-7,TRBV6-6,.,CASIMGGASEQYF,TGTGCCAGCATTATGGGGGGAGCTAGCGAGCAGTACTTC
TRBD2,TRBJ2-2,TRBV5-4,.,CASSPGLAGAGELFF,TGTGCCAGCAGCCCGGGACTAGCGGGAGCCGGGGAGCTGTTTTTT
.,TRBJ2-1,TRBV14,.,CASSRGRGSSYNEQFF,TGTGCCAGCAGCAGGGGGAGAGGCAGCTCCTACAATGAGCAGTTCTTC
.,TRBJ1-1,TRBV6-1,.,CASSGSLRNTEAFF,TGTGCCAGCAGTGGATCACTCCGCAACACTGAAGCTTTCTTT
TRBD1,TRBJ2-7,TRBV4-2,.,CASSQDRVGDRVPYEQYF,TGTGCCAGCAGCCAAGATAGGGTAGGGGACAGGGTCCCCTACGAGCAGTACTTC
TRBD1,TRBJ2-1,TRBV5-1,.,CASSLRGQGLHEQFF,TGCGCCAGCAGCTTGAGGGGACAGGGGTTGCATGAGCAGTTCTTC
.,TRBJ1-4,TRBV9,.,CASSPSTKEKLFF,TGTGCCAGCAGCCCATCCACCAAAGAAAAACTGTTTTTT
.,TRBJ1-1,TRBV25-1,.,CASSFGGYTEAFF,TGTGCCAGCAGTTTCGGGGGCTACACTGAAGCTTTCTTT
TRBD1,TRBJ1-5,TRBV6-6,.,CASSNPGTDPNQPQHF,TGTGCCAGCAGTAACCCCGGGACAGATCCCAATCAGCCCCAGCATTTT
.,TRBJ2-2,TRBV2,.,CASMVGELFF,TGTGCCAGCATGGTGGGGGAGCTGTTTTTT
TRBD2,TRBJ2-2,TRBV6-5,.,CASSYALSGRVGELFF,TGTGCCAGCAGTTACGCACTAAGCGGGAGGGTCGGGGAGCTGTTTTTT
.,TRBJ2-7,TRBV7-2,.,CASSLTGADEQYF,TGTGCCAGCAGCTTAACGGGAGCAGACGAGCAGTACTTC
.,TRBJ1-5,TRBV6-5,once,CASSPSGGQPQHF,TGTGCCAGCAGTCCCTCGGGTGGACAGCCCCAGCATTTT
.,TRBJ2-1,TRBV27,.,CASSFGGSSYEQFF,TGTGCCAGCAGTTTTGGGGGGAGTTCCTATGAGCAGTTCTTC
TRBD2,TRBJ2-1,TRBV29-1,.,CSVVGLREGTYNEQFF,TGCAGCGTTGTAGGTTTGCGGGAGGGAACCTACAATGAGCAGTTCTTC
.,TRBJ2-1,TRBV9,.,CASSVGQTSYNEQFF,TGTGCCAGCAGCGTAGGACAGACCTCCTACAATGAGCAGTTCTTC
TRBD1,TRBJ2-6,TRBV7-8,.,CASSLALDRGESGANVLTF,TGTGCCAGCAGCTTGGCCCTCGACAGGGGTGAATCGGGGGCCAACGTCCTGACTTTC
.,TRBJ1-1,TRBV6-5,.,CASSYELNTEAFF,TGTGCCAGCAGTTACGAGCTGAACACTGAAGCTTTCTTT
.,TRBJ2-7,TRBV15,.,CATSRELLSSYEQYF,TGTGCCACCAGCAGAGAACTATTGAGCTCCTACGAGCAGTACTTC
TRBD2,TRBJ2-7,TRBV27,.,CASSLGLAGEQYF,TGTGCCAGCAGTTTAGGACTAGCGGGCGAGCAGTACTTC
.,TRBJ1-1,TRBV18,.,CASSSSGSLNTEAFF,TGTGCCAGCTCCTCGTCGGGGAGTCTTAACACTGAAGCTTTCTTT
TRBD2,TRBJ2-1,TRBV27,.,CASSLTSGKYNEQFF,TGTGCCAGCAGTTTAACTAGCGGGAAGTACAATGAGCAGTTCTTC
TRBD2,TRBJ2-7,TRBV6-1,.,CASSGGRGTINNEQYF,TGTGCCAGCAGTGGGGGCCGTGGGACTATCAACAACGAGCAGTACTTC
TRBD2,TRBJ2-7,TRBV7-8,once,CASSLSGLVGEQYF,TGTGCCAGCAGCTTATCGGGACTAGTCGGTGAGCAGTACTTC